These T cell receptor beta chains were read from a single sample in a study of early T cells in non-severe SARS-CoV-2 infection. TCRdb re-analysed the 5' RACE reads in MiXCR, keeping a single row per CDR3 protein. The table includes approximately 26,000 distinct CDR3 sequences, less than 4.5% detected once. The sample consisted of whole blood. These receptors were collected from an adult who was a healthcare worker with PCR-confirmed SARS-CoV-2 infection or an uninfected control (not recorded which). CDR3s include the opening cysteine and the closing phenylalanine or tryptophan. The D gene is left open where the match is weak. Size values are once, few and many counts, or a class for expanded clones, and some rows have none.

DNA: TGCAGCGCGGCGGGTCTATATGCAGATACGCAGTATTTT
CDR3: CSAAGLYADTQYF
D: NA
V: TRBV29-1
J: TRBJ2-3
size: NA

DNA: TGCAGTGCTAGCAGCAGACCTAATTCACCCCTCCACTTT
CDR3: CSASSRPNSPLHF
D: NA
V: TRBV20-1
J: TRBJ1-6
size: many

DNA: TGCGCCAGCAGCCACCCGGGGGTTAGGGACAGAGCCTCCTACGAGCAGTACTTC
CDR3: CASSHPGVRDRASYEQYF
D: NA
V: TRBV4-1
J: TRBJ2-7
size: many

DNA: TGTGCCACCTTGGGGGCAGGGAGTGGAGGCTACACCTTC
CDR3: CATLGAGSGGYTF
D: NA
V: TRBV27
J: TRBJ1-2
size: many

DNA: TGTGCCAGCAGCCAAGAGGGGGTCAATGAGCAGTTCTTC
CDR3: CASSQEGVNEQFF
D: NA
V: TRBV4-2
J: TRBJ2-1
size: many

DNA: TGTGCCAGCAGTCCCCCCGTAGCGTATATAGACAATGAGCAGTTCTTC
CDR3: CASSPPVAYIDNEQFF
D: NA
V: TRBV28
J: TRBJ2-1
size: many

DNA: TGTGCCAGCAGCTCCAACAGGAACGGCTACACCTTC
CDR3: CASSSNRNGYTF
D: NA
V: TRBV5-6
J: TRBJ1-2
size: many

DNA: TGTGCCAGCAGCCATCCCCGTATGGAGACCCAGTACTTC
CDR3: CASSHPRMETQYF
D: NA
V: TRBV7-2
J: TRBJ2-5
size: few

DNA: TGTGCCACCAGTGATCCCCGGGAGGTTGGTCAGCCCCAGCATTTT
CDR3: CATSDPREVGQPQHF
D: NA
V: TRBV24-1
J: TRBJ1-5
size: many

DNA: TGCGCCAGCAGTATACAAGAGACCCAGTACTTC
CDR3: CASSIQETQYF
D: NA
V: TRBV5-1
J: TRBJ2-5
size: medium-sized

DNA: TGCAGTGCTAGACTGGAGGGGTCCTACGAGCAGTACTTC
CDR3: CSARLEGSYEQYF
D: NA
V: TRBV20-1
J: TRBJ2-7
size: many